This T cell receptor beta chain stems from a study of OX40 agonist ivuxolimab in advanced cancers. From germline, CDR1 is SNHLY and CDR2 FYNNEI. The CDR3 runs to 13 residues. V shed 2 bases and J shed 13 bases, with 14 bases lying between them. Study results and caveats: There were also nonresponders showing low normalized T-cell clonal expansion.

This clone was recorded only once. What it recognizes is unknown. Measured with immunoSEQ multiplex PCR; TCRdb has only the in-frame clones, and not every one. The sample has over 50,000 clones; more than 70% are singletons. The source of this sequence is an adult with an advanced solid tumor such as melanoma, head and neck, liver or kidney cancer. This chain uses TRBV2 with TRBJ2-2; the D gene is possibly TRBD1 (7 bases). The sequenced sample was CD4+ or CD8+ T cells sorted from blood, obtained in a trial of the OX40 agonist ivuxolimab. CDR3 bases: TGTGCCAGCAGTGAACAGGGGGGAGGCACGCTGTTTTTT. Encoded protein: CASSEQGGGTLFF.